What follows is one T cell receptor beta chain and its context. Template switching added a universal primer site; cDNA carried unique molecular identifiers. TCRdb analysed the 5' RACE reads with MiXCR anew, one entry per CDR3 protein. The table lists 250,000 or so distinct CDR3 sequences, over 9.5% of them singletons. This record belongs to a study of identical twins. V dropped 8 bases and J dropped 16; count of bases not matched to a gene: 23. The length of the CDR3 is 15 residues. The germline CDR1 and CDR2 sequences are MNHEY and SVGEGT. The sample was also reused in another study, on yellow fever vaccine responses in identical twins.

Sequenced sample: memory (CD45RO+) T cells sorted from blood. The source of this sequence is a woman aged 18-30 years in good health. The chain uses TRBV6-2 or TRBV6-3 and TRBJ2-1; 7 bases are shared with TRBD2. This CDR3 is CASAIAGTPRALFFF. CDR3 DNA: TGTGCCAGCGCAATAGCGGGTACCCCCAGGGCCTTGTTTTTCTTC.